Shown below are 27 T cell receptor beta chains from a single sample sequenced in a study. Via MiXCR, TCRdb re-called the RT-PCR reads, giving one row per CDR3 protein. The data contain about 680,000 distinct CDR3 sequences, more than 13% of them singletons. The source material was memory CD4+ T cells from blood. These receptors were obtained from a female donor in good health, serving as a healthy control.

The table lists this clonotype with many counts. This chain's CDR3 is CSALGLAGDGEQFF. The CDR3 coding sequence is TGCAGTGCTCTAGGACTAGCGGGAGATGGTGAGCAGTTCTTC. This chain connects TRBV20-1 to TRBJ2-1; 13 bases are a match to TRBD2. The CDR3 length is 14 residues. The junction had 7 bases not matched to a gene; V was cut back by 5 bases and J by 9 bases. CDR1 is DFQATT and CDR2 is SNEGSKA in the germline V gene (reference sequence).

V and J are TRBV12-3 or TRBV12-4 and TRBJ2-1, with TRBD1 matching 7 bases. The CDR3 has 16 residues. V lost 2 bases, J lost 7 bases, and 11 bases stayed unmatched. The CDR3 DNA reads TGTGCCAGCAGTTTATGGTCCGGGACAGAGGGAAATGAGCAGTTCTTC. Encoded protein: CASSLWSGTEGNEQFF.

This clonotype was observed a few times. This chain joins TRBV12-3 or TRBV12-4 and TRBJ2-3; weak D call: TRBD1 (6 bases). The length of the CDR3 is 13 residues. Between the trimmed V and J ends, which lost 7 bases and 3 bases, there was a span of 11 bases. The CDR3 region has the DNA TGTGCCAGCATATCAGGGGCGACAGATACGCAGTATTTT. This translates into CASISGATDTQYF.

Ten or more counts support this clonotype. This chain joins TRBV7-2 and TRBJ1-6; possible D gene TRBD1, 6 bases. V was cut by 5 bases and J by 4 bases, with 9 bases left in between. Germline values: CDR1 SGHTA, CDR2 FQGNSA. The CDR3 consists of 14 residues. The CDR3 DNA reads as TGTGCCAGCAGCACTGGACAGTATAATTCACCCCTCCACTTT. Translated, it gives CASSTGQYNSPLHF.

V gene TRBV6-5 combines with J gene TRBJ1-6; maybe TRBD1 (5 bases). The ends were cut back, 8 bases at V and 7 bases at J, with 18 bases in the middle. There are 15 residues in the CDR3. The germline CDR1 and CDR2 sequences are MNHEY and SVGAGI. DNA for the CDR3: TGTGCCAGCTCCAACGCCCCAGGGAGAAATTCACCCCTCCACTTT. Encoded protein: CASSNAPGRNSPLHF.

The table lists this clonotype with a few counts. The chain has TRBV9 and TRBJ2-3; no clear D. This CDR3 is 15 amino acids long. CDR1 and CDR2 from the germline V gene are SGDLS and YYNGEE. The V end was cut by 0 bases, the J end by 5 bases, with 13 bases between. The CDR3: CASSVDAGVRDTQYF. Here the CDR3 DNA reads TGTGCCAGCAGCGTAGACGCCGGAGTACGAGATACGCAGTATTTT.

This clonotype appeared a single time. J is TRBJ2-2 and V is TRBV29-1; D is perhaps TRBD1 (6 bases). Germline lookup yields CDR1 SQVTM and CDR2 ANQGSEA. The CDR3 runs 15 residues. Trimming pared 8 bases from V and 0 bases from J, leaving 16 bases between. The CDR3 region has the DNA TGCAGCATCTACCCCAGGACAGCGAACACCGGGGAGCTGTTTTTT. It is translated as CSIYPRTANTGELFF.

This clonotype has a handful of counts. The rearrangement links TRBV7-2 to TRBJ2-7; weak D call: TRBD2 (6 bases). This CDR3 has 15 amino acids. The germline V gene encodes CDR1 SGHTA and CDR2 FQGNSA. V was cut by 0 bases and J by 3 bases, with 12 bases left in between. The CDR3 nucleotides read TGTGCCAGCAGCTTAGCGGAGGGAGGTCTCTACGAGCAGTACTTC. This translates into CASSLAEGGLYEQYF.

The chain carries TRBV7-3 and TRBJ2-3; D is undetermined. V was shortened by 4 bases and J by 7 bases, with 15 bases between the two germline ends. The CDR3 totals 14 residues. From germline, CDR1 is SGHTA and CDR2 FQGTGA. CDR3 residues: CASSSPLDPNTQYF. In nucleotides, the CDR3 is TGTGCCAGCAGCTCCCCATTAGATCCGAATACGCAGTATTTT. Drawing the rest from reference TRBV7-3 and TRBJ2-3, the complete variable domain is GAGVSQTPSNKVTEKGKYVELRCDPISGHTALYWYRQSLGQGPEFLIYFQGTGAADDSGLPNDRFFAVRPEGSVSTLKIQRTERGDSAVYLCASSSPLDPNTQYFGPGTRLTVL.

This clonotype was seen a few times. The chain has TRBV4-3 and TRBJ1-4; D uncertain. The germline V gene has CDR1 LGHNA and CDR2 YSLEER. V gave up 4 bases and J gave up 5 bases, with 17 bases separating them. This CDR3 has 16 residues. As DNA, the CDR3 is TGCGCCAGCAGCCCGCAAGGGTCTGGGAAAAATGAAAAACTGTTTTTT. It specifies CASSPQGSGKNEKLFF.

This clonotype was seen at least ten times. J is TRBJ2-3 and V is TRBV5-1; 14 bases map to TRBD2. The V segment lost 3 bases and the J segment 5 bases; nucleotides outside the gene matches: 5. This CDR3 has 16 residues. CDR1 is SGHRS, CDR2 YFSETQ, per germline. CDR3 nucleotides: TGCGCCAGCAGCTCTCAGGGACTAGCGGGAGTAGATACGCAGTATTTT. Translated: CASSSQGLAGVDTQYF. The full variable domain, rest sourced from reference TRBV5-1 and TRBJ2-3, is KAGVTQTPRYLIKTRGQQVTLSCSPISGHRSVSWYQQTPGQGLQFLFEYFSETQRNKGNFPGRFSGRQFSNSRSEMNVSTLELGDSALYLCASSSQGLAGVDTQYFGPGTRLTVL.

The J gene is TRBJ2-5, the V gene TRBV4-3; 10 bases are shared with TRBD2. The CDR3 loop spans 16 amino acids. After removal of 2 bases from V and 1 base from J, the junction contained 4 bases not matched to a gene. The germline V gene encodes CDR1 LGHNA and CDR2 YSLEER. The CDR3 sequence is CASSQQLAGLQETQYF. DNA for the CDR3: TGCGCCAGCAGCCAACAACTAGCGGGACTCCAAGAGACCCAGTACTTC.

The rearrangement links TRBV6-2 or TRBV6-3 to TRBJ2-3; the match to TRBD2 covers 7 bases. The CDR3 is 14 amino acids. Looked up from germline, CDR1 is MNHEY and CDR2 is SVGEGT. With V trimmed by 2 bases and J by 7 bases, 6 bases remained unmatched. The CDR3 is CASSYDGGRNTQYF. The CDR3 DNA follows: TGTGCCAGCAGTTACGACGGCGGGAGAAATACGCAGTATTTT.

The rearrangement joins TRBV12-3 or TRBV12-4 to TRBJ2-3, with 9 bases matching TRBD2. J lost 5 bases, V lost 4 bases, and 1 base had no gene match. CDR3 length equals 13 residues. In DNA form, the CDR3 reads TGTGCCAGCAGTTCTAGCGGGGAAGATACGCAGTATTTT. Its protein is CASSSSGEDTQYF.

The chain recombines TRBV29-1 with TRBJ1-4; D unresolved. CDR3 length: 12 amino acids. V lost 6 bases, J lost 4 bases, and 9 bases lay in between. Germline V CDR1 and CDR2: SQVTM, ANQGSEA. CDR3 amino acids: CSVADRNEKLFF. The CDR3 nucleotides are TGCAGCGTGGCGGACCGTAATGAAAAACTGTTTTTT.

This clonotype was counted a few times. This sequence joins TRBV10-3 and TRBJ1-5, with 9 bases matching TRBD1. The germline V gene has CDR1 ENHRY and CDR2 SYGVKD. The V and J ends lost 0 bases and 7 bases, in that order; junction bases with no gene match: 4. The CDR3 totals 15 residues. The CDR3 bases are TGTGCCATCAGTGAGTCCCCGGGACAGGGACAGCCCCAGCATTTT. This translates into CAISESPGQGQPQHF.

V and J are TRBV28 and TRBJ2-1; 8 bases fit TRBD1. CDR3 length: 12 residues. The germline V gene has CDR1 MDHEN and CDR2 SYDVKM. Germline trimming cut 5 bases from V and 8 bases from J; bases unmatched to any gene: 2. The CDR3 sequence is CASSRQGYEQFF. The CDR3 DNA reads TGTGCCAGCAGTCGACAGGGGTATGAGCAGTTCTTC.

This clonotype was seen many times. V gene TRBV5-1 combines with J gene TRBJ2-1; D may be TRBD2 (6 bases). The CDR3 consists of 17 residues. V shed 7 bases and J shed 9 bases, with 29 bases lying between them. Germline-derived CDR1 and CDR2 are SGHRS and YFSETQ. CDR3 coding DNA: TGCGCCAGCTCCCCCACGAGCGCGGGACGTCTGGGTGGTGAGCAGTTCTTC. It translates to CASSPTSAGRLGGEQFF.

This clonotype appeared a few times. V is TRBV10-3 and J is TRBJ2-7; TRBD2 agrees at 7 bases. V shed 11 bases, J shed 5 bases, and the junction held 9 bases outside the gene matches. This CDR3 comprises 12 residues. Per the germline V gene, CDR1 is ENHRY and CDR2 is SYGVKD. CDR3 coding DNA: TGTGCCTCAAAGGGAGGGATCCACGAGCAGTACTTC. Amino acids: CASKGGIHEQYF.

This clonotype was picked up a small number of times. This chain links TRBV5-1 with TRBJ2-3, with 7 bases lining up with TRBD1. The length of the CDR3 is 16 residues. Losses at the gene ends were 0 bases for V and 4 bases for J; bases not matched to a gene: 8. CDR1 is SGHRS and CDR2 is YFSETQ in the germline V gene. CDR3 sequence: CASSLVGIQGADTQYF. In DNA form, the CDR3 reads TGCGCCAGCAGCTTGGTAGGGATCCAGGGGGCAGATACGCAGTATTTT.

The gene calls are TRBV7-6 and TRBJ1-3, with D perhaps matching TRBD1 (5 bases). The germline V gene has CDR1 SGHVS and CDR2 FNYEAQ. Between the trimmed V and J ends, which lost 4 bases and 0 bases, there was a span of 10 bases. There are 15 residues in the CDR3. CDR3 nucleotide sequence: TGTGCCAGCAGCTGGGGCCTAAGCTCTGGAAACACCATATATTTT. This codes for CASSWGLSSGNTIYF.

This clonotype was seen only a few times. J is TRBJ2-1 and V is TRBV20-1, with no clear D. The ends were cut back, 3 bases at V and 4 bases at J, with 10 bases in the middle. The length of the CDR3 is 13 residues. Germline CDR1 and CDR2: DFQATT and SNEGSKA (reference sequence). Written as DNA, the CDR3 is TGCAGTGCTAGCCAGGACCGGTACAATGAGCAGTTCTTC. This codes for CSASQDRYNEQFF.

This clonotype was picked up a small number of times. The genes are TRBV7-8 and TRBJ2-2; possibly TRBD2 for D (6 bases). The CDR3 runs 15 residues. Germline V CDR1 and CDR2: SGHVS, FQNEAQ. The germline V and J ends were trimmed by 3 bases and 7 bases, with 15 bases remaining between them. The CDR3 reads CASSFLGGRNGELFF. The CDR3 bases are TGTGCCAGCAGCTTTCTTGGGGGGAGGAACGGGGAGCTGTTTTTT.

This clonotype was observed at least ten times. The chain links TRBV7-2 to TRBJ1-1; D is unresolved. This CDR3 comprises 11 residues. The V end lost 2 bases, the J end lost 6 bases, and 4 bases lay between the germline ends. Germline V gene sequence: CDR1 SGHTA, CDR2 FQGNSA. This CDR3 is CASSLMAEAFF. The CDR3 region has the DNA TGTGCCAGCAGCTTAATGGCTGAAGCTTTCTTT. Drawing the rest from reference TRBV7-2 and TRBJ1-1, the complete variable domain is GAGVSQSPSNKVTEKGKDVELRCDPISGHTALYWYRQSLGQGLEFLIYFQGNSAPDKSGLPSDRFSAERTGGSVSTLTIQRTQQEDSAVYLCASSLMAEAFFGQGTRLTVV.

The gene calls are TRBV20-1 and TRBJ2-7; the match to TRBD2 covers 10 bases. V shed 4 bases, J shed 0 bases, and the junction held 9 bases outside the gene matches. CDR3 length: 16 residues. CDR1 DFQATT and CDR2 SNEGSKA come from the germline V gene (reference sequence). Here the CDR3 reads CSANTAASGSSYEQYF. Here the CDR3 DNA reads TGCAGTGCTAACACCGCAGCTAGCGGGAGCTCCTACGAGCAGTACTTC.

Only one count was recorded for this clonotype. J is TRBJ2-7 and V is TRBV27; the match to TRBD1 covers 7 bases. The CDR3 is made up of 14 amino acids. Germline trimming cut 5 bases from V and 3 bases from J; bases unmatched to any gene: 7. Germline CDR1 MNHEY, CDR2 SMNVEV (reference sequence). CDR3 in amino acids: CASSVERGLYEQYF. The CDR3 DNA is TGTGCCAGCAGTGTGGAAAGGGGGCTCTACGAGCAGTACTTC.

This clonotype was seen only a few times. V and J are TRBV11-2 and TRBJ1-2, with D perhaps matching TRBD1 (5 bases). The CDR3 totals 17 residues. Germline V lookup: CDR1 SGHAT, CDR2 FQNNGV. V lost 3 bases and J 2 bases, leaving 19 bases between the germline ends. The CDR3 spells CASSLSAGGTLNYGYTF. The CDR3 DNA sequence: TGTGCCAGCAGCTTGTCAGCGGGGGGGACTCTAAACTATGGCTACACCTTC.